The 27 T cell receptor beta chains presented below share a single source sample, sequenced in a study of regulatory T cells in long-lasting Graves disease. For TCR beta, libraries came from iRepertoire HTBI primers and Arm-PCR of CDR3 regions. A single record per CDR3 protein comes from TCRdb applying MiXCR to the multiplex PCR reads. Of 550,000 to 700,000 distinct CDR3 sequences detected, about 15% appear once; the ten largest clones hold approximately 12%. This sample's time point: newly diagnosed GD, antithyroid drugs for less than 3 months. PBMC RNA was the source of the TCR library. This same sample was also taken into another study, of T cells in Graves' hyperthyroidism and ophthalmopathy.

The starting material was peripheral blood mononuclear cells (PBMCs), obtained at new diagnosis, from a patient treated with antithyroid drugs. These receptor sequences come from a man younger than 35 with Graves disease.

This clonotype was seen a handful of times. This chain links TRBV20-1 with TRBJ2-6; TRBD2 matches at 8 bases. After removal of 6 bases from V and 0 bases from J, the junction contained 10 bases not matched to a gene. Germline CDR1 reads DFQATT; CDR2 reads SNEGSKA (reference sequence). CDR3 length: 17 residues. The CDR3 coding sequence is TGCAGTGCCCGAGTGAGCGGGAGCACCTCTGGGGCCAACGTCCTGACTTTC. Amino acids: CSARVSGSTSGANVLTF.

Here the CDR3 DNA reads TGTGCCAGCAGCGCCTTCTTGACAGGGGGCACTGAAGCTTTCTTT. Translation gives CASSAFLTGGTEAFF. J is TRBJ1-1 and V is TRBV6-1; TRBD1 agrees at 9 bases. With 6 bases clipped from V and 4 bases from J, the junction kept 9 bases outside the gene matches. The germline V gene encodes CDR1 MNHNS and CDR2 SASEGT. This CDR3 spans 15 amino acids.

The chain carries TRBV19 and TRBJ1-2; D ambiguous. Deletions cut 8 bases from V and 2 bases from J, with 12 bases between. This CDR3 is built from 13 residues. The germline V gene encodes CDR1 LNHDA and CDR2 SQIVND (reference sequence). CDR3 DNA: TGTGCCAGTGGAACTACAGAGAACTATGGCTACACCTTC. It codes for CASGTTENYGYTF. Combining the CDR3 with reference TRBV19 and TRBJ1-2 gives the whole variable domain DGGITQSPKYLFRKEGQNVTLSCEQNLNHDAMYWYRQDPGQGLRLIYYSQIVNDFQKGDIAEGYSVSREKKESFPLTVTSAQKNPTAFYLCASGTTENYGYTFGSGTRLTVV.

V and J are TRBV10-3 and TRBJ2-7; 9 nucleotides align to TRBD1. CDR1 and CDR2 from the germline V gene are ENHRY and SYGVKD. This CDR3 spans 16 amino acids. V shed 3 bases, J shed 3 bases, and the junction held 9 bases outside the gene matches. CDR3 nucleotide sequence: TGTGCCATCAGTGACCTCCCGGGACAGGGAATCTACGAGCAGTACTTC. Translated: CAISDLPGQGIYEQYF.

This clonotype was counted a few times. The chain carries TRBV30 and TRBJ2-3; TRBD2 aligns across 9 bases. Trimming took 0 bases from V and 2 from J; bases not matched to a gene: 15. The CDR3 contains 19 residues. From germline, CDR1 is GTSNPN and CDR2 SVGIG (reference sequence). The CDR3 region is CAWSVPATALAGATDTQYF. In DNA, the CDR3 is TGTGCCTGGAGTGTACCCGCGACAGCATTAGCGGGAGCCACAGATACGCAGTATTTT. Variable domain in full (rest from reference TRBV30 and TRBJ2-3): SQTIHQWPATLVQPVGSPLSLECTVEGTSNPNLYWYRQAAGRGLQLLFYSVGIGQISSEVPQNLSASRPQDRQFILSSKKLLLSDSGFYLCAWSVPATALAGATDTQYFGPGTRLTVL.

V and J are TRBV5-1 and TRBJ2-7; 8 bases are shared with TRBD1. Germline assignment: CDR1 SGHRS and CDR2 YFSETQ. The CDR3 has 13 residues. With V trimmed by 8 bases and J by 2 bases, 6 bases remained unmatched. Written as DNA, the CDR3 is TGCGCCAGTAAGCAGGGGGCGGCCTACGAGCAGTACTTC. This gives the protein CASKQGAAYEQYF.

The chain is built from TRBV30 and TRBJ1-4; TRBD1 matches at 10 bases. This CDR3 region has 13 residues. V shed 2 bases, J shed 8 bases, and the junction held 2 bases outside the gene matches. In germline, CDR1 is GTSNPN, CDR2 SVGIG (reference sequence). CDR3 coding DNA: TGTGCCTGGAGTCGGACAGGGGGAGAAAAACTGTTTTTT. Translation gives CAWSRTGGEKLFF. The full variable domain, in which reference TRBV30 and TRBJ1-4 provide the parts outside the CDR3, is SQTIHQWPATLVQPVGSPLSLECTVEGTSNPNLYWYRQAAGRGLQLLFYSVGIGQISSEVPQNLSASRPQDRQFILSSKKLLLSDSGFYLCAWSRTGGEKLFFGSGTQLSVL.

Only one count was recorded for this clonotype. The J gene is TRBJ2-5, the V gene TRBV9, with 8 nucleotides matching TRBD2. V was clipped by 4 bases and J by 11 bases; unmatched bases: 28. The germline gives CDR1 SGDLS, CDR2 YYNGEE. CDR3 length: 19 amino acids. The CDR3 DNA follows: TGTGCCAGCAGCACCCGGGGTAGCGGGGCCCTCTTCATTAGGAATGAGCAGTACTTC. Its translation is CASSTRGSGALFIRNEQYF. Combining the CDR3 with reference TRBV9 and TRBJ2-5 gives the whole variable domain DSGVTQTPKHLITATGQRVTLRCSPRSGDLSVYWYQQSLDQGLQFLIQYYNGEERAKGNILERFSAQQFPDLHSELNLSSLELGDSALYFCASSTRGSGALFIRNEQYFGPGTRLLVL.

This clonotype was detected only a few times. CDR3 residues: CASSPQGYEQFF. The CDR3 nucleotides read TGCGCCAGCAGCCCTCAGGGTTACGAGCAGTTCTTC. The chain employs TRBV4-1 and TRBJ2-1; D perhaps matches TRBD1 (5 bases). The germline gives CDR1 MGHRA, CDR2 YSYEKL. V was cut by 4 bases and J by 10 bases, with 11 bases left in between. The CDR3 covers 12 residues.

On this clonotype: A much bigger clone sits one base away, suggesting this may be a read error. The V and J genes are TRBV3-1 and TRBJ1-2, with no clear D. Looked up from germline, CDR1 is LGHDT and CDR2 is YNNKEL (reference sequence). Trimming stripped 3 bases from V and 0 bases from J, with 11 bases between. The CDR3 totals 15 residues. The CDR3 coding sequence is TGTGCCAGCAGCCAGGGTTGGATTCCTAACTATGGCTACACCTTC. Translation: CASSQGWIPNYGYTF.

This clonotype was counted only a few times. The rearrangement links TRBV7-9 to TRBJ2-7; a possible D gene is TRBD2 (6 bases). Trimming removed 1 base from V and 2 bases from J, with 15 bases in between. In germline, CDR1 is SEHNR, CDR2 FQNEAQ (reference sequence). CDR3 length equals 16 residues. The DNA of the CDR3 is TGTGCCAGCAGCTTAGGGAACGGGAGAAGTCCCTACGAGCAGTACTTC. This encodes CASSLGNGRSPYEQYF.

The chain links TRBV4-1 to TRBJ2-7; no definite D call. This CDR3 is built from 13 residues. Germline CDR1 is MGHRA and CDR2 is YSYEKL. The V and J ends lost 0 bases and 9 bases respectively, with 12 bases between them. This CDR3 is CASSQDPLLGQYF. In DNA, the CDR3 is TGCGCCAGCAGCCAAGATCCCCTGTTAGGGCAGTACTTC.

The rearrangement uses TRBV20-1 and TRBJ1-2; 11 bases line up with TRBD1. The CDR3 has 14 amino acids. J gave up 0 bases and V 6 bases, and 3 bases lay outside the gene matches. CDR1 is DFQATT, CDR2 SNEGSKA, per germline (reference sequence). The DNA for the CDR3 is TGCAGTGCCCCGGGACAGGGGGCTAACTATGGCTACACCTTC. This sequence encodes CSAPGQGANYGYTF.

The chain is built from TRBV3-1 and TRBJ1-2; 9 bases match TRBD1. This CDR3 contains 13 residues. Trimming at V came to 1 base and at J to 7 bases, leaving 1 base not matched to a gene. Per the germline V gene, CDR1 is LGHDT and CDR2 is YNNKEL (reference sequence). CDR3 nucleotide sequence: TGTGCCAGCAGCCAAGGGACAGGGGCTGGCTACACCTTC. Its protein is CASSQGTGAGYTF.

This clonotype has at least ten counts. The chain carries TRBV7-2 and TRBJ1-5; possibly TRBD1 for D (5 bases). V lost 2 bases to trimming and J lost 1 base, with 21 bases between them. Germline CDR1 is SGHTA and CDR2 is FQGNSA. The CDR3 length is 19 residues. CDR3 bases: TGTGCCAGCAGCTTACAACCCCAGGGTAACACTTGGAGCAATCAGCCCCAGCATTTT. It codes for CASSLQPQGNTWSNQPQHF.

This chain connects TRBV6-1 to TRBJ1-1; no definite D call. V lost 2 bases and J 4 bases, leaving 11 bases between the germline ends. The CDR3 contains 14 residues. The germline V gene has CDR1 MNHNS and CDR2 SASEGT. The CDR3 loop is CASSEKRRVTEAFF. CDR3 bases: TGTGCCAGCAGTGAAAAGAGGAGGGTCACTGAAGCTTTCTTT.

The sample holds many counts of this clonotype. The CDR3 reads CASSSTEAGRKRREQFF. In DNA form, the CDR3 reads TGTGCCAGCAGCTCTACTGAAGCCGGACGAAAAAGAAGAGAGCAGTTCTTC. The chain links TRBV11-2 to TRBJ2-1, with D unclear. V was trimmed by 4 bases and J by 10 bases, leaving 26 bases between them. The CDR3 covers 17 residues. CDR1 is SGHAT, CDR2 FQNNGV, per germline.

This rearrangement joins TRBV10-3 to TRBJ2-1; 8 bases align to TRBD2. CDR3 length equals 15 residues. Germline CDR1 is ENHRY and CDR2 is SYGVKD. The V and J ends lost 3 bases and 6 bases, in that order; junction bases with no gene match: 7. The CDR3 DNA reads TGTGCCATCAGTGACCGAGCGGGAGTAACCAATGAGCAGTTCTTC. Protein sequence: CAISDRAGVTNEQFF.

The gene calls are TRBV27 and TRBJ2-7; TRBD2 matches at 7 bases. This CDR3 region has 16 residues. Trimming took 0 bases from V and 0 from J; bases not matched to a gene: 5. Germline lookup yields CDR1 MNHEY and CDR2 SMNVEV (reference sequence). The CDR3 sequence is CASSLSLAVSSYEQYF. The CDR3 nucleotides read TGTGCCAGCAGTTTATCTCTAGCGGTGAGCTCCTACGAGCAGTACTTC.

This clonotype was counted many times. The chain links TRBV2 to TRBJ2-1; TRBD2 matches at 8 bases. The length of the CDR3 is 17 residues. The V segment lost 5 bases and the J segment 8 bases; nucleotides outside the gene matches: 17. The germline V gene has CDR1 SNHLY and CDR2 FYNNEI. The CDR3 DNA is TGTGCCAGCAGTACAAACTATGTCAGCGGGAGTACCGATGAGCAGTTCTTC. It specifies CASSTNYVSGSTDEQFF.

This clonotype was found many times. The V and J genes are TRBV12-3 or TRBV12-4 and TRBJ1-1; 8 nucleotides agree with TRBD1. This CDR3 region has 12 residues. V dropped 5 bases and J dropped 6; count of bases not matched to a gene: 2. The chain's CDR3 is CASSDRGPEAFF. In DNA form, the CDR3 reads TGTGCCAGCAGTGACAGGGGCCCTGAAGCTTTCTTT.

This clonotype was counted ten times or more. V gene TRBV5-1 combines with J gene TRBJ2-7; 8 nucleotides align to TRBD1. Germline values: CDR1 SGHRS, CDR2 YFSETQ. V dropped 5 bases and J dropped 7; count of bases not matched to a gene: 11. The CDR3 contains 14 residues. Here the CDR3 DNA reads TGCGCCAGCAGGGAGGGACAGGCCCATGGGGAGCAGTACTTC. Its translation is CASREGQAHGEQYF.

In this sample, this clonotype turned up a few times. The chain uses TRBV3-1 and TRBJ2-7; possible D gene TRBD2, 5 bases. Germline V gene lookup returns CDR1 LGHDT and CDR2 YNNKEL (reference sequence). This CDR3 comprises 18 residues. V was trimmed by 0 bases and J by 0 bases, leaving 18 bases between them. The CDR3 spells CASSQDLGERKSSYEQYF. In nucleotides, the CDR3 is TGTGCCAGCAGCCAAGATCTTGGGGAGCGGAAGAGCTCCTACGAGCAGTACTTC.

With respect to this clonotype: The conserved closing phenylalanine or tryptophan is absent in this CDR3, likely reflecting a read error. V is TRBV7-2 and J is TRBJ2-3, with a possible D match to TRBD2 (6 bases). The length of the CDR3 is 15 residues. With 1 base removed from V and 1 base from J, the gap between germline ends came to 9 bases. Germline V gives CDR1 SGHTA, CDR2 FQGNSA. Written as DNA, the CDR3 is TGTGCCAGCAGCTTAGTCGGGAGCCGCACAGATACGCAGTATTCT. As protein: CASSLVGSRTDTQYS.

This clonotype was recorded a few times. The chain employs TRBV6-2 or TRBV6-3 and TRBJ1-5; D uncertain. Trimming removed 7 bases at V and 5 bases at J, with 18 bases between. CDR1 is MNHEY, CDR2 SVGEGT, per germline. CDR3 length equals 15 residues. The CDR3, as DNA: TGTGCCAGCAAAGGACTCGGAAGGGCCTATCAGCCCCAGCATTTT. It codes for CASKGLGRAYQPQHF.

The chain has TRBV30 and TRBJ2-2; no definite D call. V was trimmed by 2 bases and J by 5 bases, leaving 9 bases between them. Germline-derived CDR1 and CDR2 are GTSNPN and SVGIG (reference sequence). The CDR3 runs to 13 residues. The CDR3 region has the DNA TGTGCCTGGAGTCCCCAAATGACCGGGGAGCTGTTTTTT. This codes for CAWSPQMTGELFF.

This clonotype has a handful of counts. The V gene is TRBV20-1, the J gene TRBJ2-7; D uncertain. Germline lookup yields CDR1 DFQATT and CDR2 SNEGSKA (reference sequence). This CDR3 is built from 11 residues. The V gene lost 5 bases and the J gene lost 6 bases, with 11 bases spanning the gap. Here the CDR3 DNA reads TGCAGTGCTCCCATAGGTCCCGAGCAGTACTTC. Residues: CSAPIGPEQYF.